This T cell receptor (beta chain) was retrieved from a study of T-cell memory formation after mild COVID-19 (dated by TCRdb to the early 2020s). Some background on the complete study: Most TCR sequence clusters were specific to one of the two donors. Longitudinal TCRalpha and TCRbeta repertoire sequencing tracked T-cell clones expanding and contracting after mild COVID-19 in two donors. Two young, previously healthy adult volunteers made up the cohort, one male and one female.

The CDR3 runs 14 amino acids, cysteine and phenylalanine included. The kept DNA is CDR3 alone, 42 bases in frame from the first base. The V end loses 2 bases and the J end loses 0 bases, and a stretch of 8 bases separates them. The data were produced on an Illumina NovaSeq 6000. TCRalpha and TCRbeta cDNA libraries were constructed by 5'RACE with constant-segment primers, with sample barcodes and unique molecular identifiers being introduced. RNA was extracted from every sample with Trizol reagent. Libraries were amplified in two PCR steps, with a second sample barcode and Illumina TruSeq adapters added in the second step. Libraries were sequenced on an Illumina NovaSeq with 2 x 150 bp paired-end reads. In the authors' own workflow: The reads were demultiplexed and collapsed into UMI-guided consensus sequences using migec v1.2.7. Using mixcr v2.1.11, UMI consensuses were aligned to TRA and TRB V and J templates and then assembled into clonotypes. A clonotype was counted as expanded or contracted only if both edgeR and NoisET called the change significant, with noise models trained on biological replicates. For edgeR calls, the cutoffs were a false discovery rate-adjusted p below 0.01 and a log2 fold-change threshold of 1. As an exploratory analysis of dynamics, max-normalized trajectories of the 1000 most abundant clonotypes were examined with PCA combined with hierarchical clustering. Separately sequenced CD4+ and CD8+ repertoires were used to assign a CD4 or CD8 phenotype to each responding clone. TCRdb's own reprocessing of the public reads used fastp at Q25 and MiXCR and kept productive beta chains. Each entry merges the rows of one CDR3 protein and shows their most common DNA and genes. None of the V and J calls come from the authors' own analysis; TCRdb made them. The sample table records about 200,000 distinct CDR3 sequences; around 9.5% of these occur just once. 3% to 4% of the sample comes from the top ten.

With respect to this clonotype: Its cognate antigen has yet to be identified. No much larger clone is present one base from it, and per-base qualities are unavailable.

What the work shows at the level of the full study, not this receptor alone: Some responding clones were found in pre-infection memory, which suggests that pre-existing cross-reactive memory T cells took part in the SARS-CoV-2 response. Clones contracting from day 15 to 85 had balanced CD4/CD8 phenotypes, while a second wave expanding from day 15 to 37 was biased towards CD4+. Whether the second-wave clones peaking on day 37 were SARS-CoV-2 specific was not confirmed. Only two mild cases were covered in the study, and larger cohorts including severe cases with pre-infection samples were considered necessary. Contracting CD4+ clones were found mainly in CM and EM memory subsets, while CD8+ clones were enriched in EMRA.

PBMCs were isolated by Ficoll-Paque density gradient centrifugation. Here the chain combines TRBV12-3 or TRBV12-4 and TRBJ2-7, with the D gene not confidently named. The clonotype was recovered from a man younger than 30 who had mild COVID-19 (a few samples of this study predate the infection). The sample titles of this study are shuffled in the database, so cell type and time point are left out; the donor was told from shared clones. The sequenced sample consisted of PBMCs or a T cell subset sorted from them (not recorded which). The CDR3 in this case is CASSLSYSSYEQYF. The DNA reads TGTGCCAGCAGTTTAAGCTATTCCTCCTACGAGCAGTACTTC.